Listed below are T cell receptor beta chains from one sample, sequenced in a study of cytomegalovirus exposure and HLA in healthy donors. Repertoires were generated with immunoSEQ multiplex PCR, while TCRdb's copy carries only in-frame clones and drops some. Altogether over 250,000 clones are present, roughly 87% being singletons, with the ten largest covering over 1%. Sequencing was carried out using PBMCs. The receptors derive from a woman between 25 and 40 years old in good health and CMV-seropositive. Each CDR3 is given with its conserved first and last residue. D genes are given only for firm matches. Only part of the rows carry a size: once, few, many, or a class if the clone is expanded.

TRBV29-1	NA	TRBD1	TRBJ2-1	TGCAGCGCCCAGCCGGGACAGGAGCAGTTCTTC	CSAQPGQEQFF
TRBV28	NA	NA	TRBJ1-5	TGTGCCAGCAGTCCCGGACCCTTGACTAATAGCAATCAGCCCCAGCATTTT	CASSPGPLTNSNQPQHF
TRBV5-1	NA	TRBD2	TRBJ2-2	TGCGCCAGCAGACGGGAGGCCACCGGGGAGCTGTTTTTT	CASRREATGELFF
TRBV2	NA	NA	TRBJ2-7	TGTGCCAGCAGTGGGTATTCAAACTACGAGCAGTACTTC	CASSGYSNYEQYF
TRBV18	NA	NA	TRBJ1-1	TGTGCCAGCTCGCCCACACGGAACACTGAAGCTTTCTTT	CASSPTRNTEAFF
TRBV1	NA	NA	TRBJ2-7	TGCACCAGCAGCCAAGAGGAGGCAGAGATCTTCGAGCAGTACTTC	CTSSQEEAEIFEQYF
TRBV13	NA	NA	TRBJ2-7	TGTGCCAGCAGCCCAGAGGGCGCGTCCTACGAGCAGTACTTC	CASSPEGASYEQYF
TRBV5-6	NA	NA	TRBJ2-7	TGTGCCAGCAGCTTGGGGTGGGGGGAGGTCTACGAGCAGTACTTC	CASSLGWGEVYEQYF
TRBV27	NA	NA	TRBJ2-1	TGTGCCAGCAGTTCGGTAGCCAATGAGCAGTTCTTC	CASSSVANEQFF
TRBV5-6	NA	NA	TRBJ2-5	TGTGCCAGCAGCCTATCGACTTTTACCCAGTACTTC	CASSLSTFTQYF
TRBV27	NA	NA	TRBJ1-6	TGTGCCAGCAGCCAGGGTTCCTATAATTCACCCCTCCACTTT	CASSQGSYNSPLHF
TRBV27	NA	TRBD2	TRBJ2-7	TGTGCCAGCAGTTTGACTAGCGGGAGGGCGGGGGAGCAGTACTTC	CASSLTSGRAGEQYF
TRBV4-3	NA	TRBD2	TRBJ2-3	TGCGCCAGCAGCCAATTGCCCTCCGGGACTACCGGGGCAGATACGCAGTATTTT	CASSQLPSGTTGADTQYF
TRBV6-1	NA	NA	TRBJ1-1	TGTGCCAGCAGTGGAACAGTGAACACTGAAGCTTTCTTT	CASSGTVNTEAFF
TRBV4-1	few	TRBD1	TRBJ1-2	TGCGCCAGCAGCGACAGGGGGAGCTATGGCTACACCTTC	CASSDRGSYGYTF
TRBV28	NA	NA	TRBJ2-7	TGTGCCAGCAGGTTAACGGCTTTGGGGTTGGTGGTAGAGGGAGTTCTCTTCTACGAGCAGTACTTC	CASRLTALGLVVEGVLFYEQYF
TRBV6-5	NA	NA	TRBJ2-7	TGTGCCAGCAGTCCTTGGGACAAATTATACTACGAGCAGTACTTC	CASSPWDKLYYEQYF
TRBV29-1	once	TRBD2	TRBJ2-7	TGCAGCGTTGAGATTAGGACTAGCCGGGCCTACGAGCAGTACTTC	CSVEIRTSRAYEQYF
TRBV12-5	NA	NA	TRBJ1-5	TGTGCTAGTGGCCTCAAGTCGGGCCACGGGTGCAATCAGCCCCAGCATTTT	CASGLKSGHGCNQPQHF
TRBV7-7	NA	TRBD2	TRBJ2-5	TGTGCCAGCAGCCCCAAGCCAGCGGGGGTCCAAGAGACCCAGTACTTC	CASSPKPAGVQETQYF
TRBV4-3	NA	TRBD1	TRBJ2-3	TGCGCCAGCAGCCAAGATGAAGGGGGCCCTAGCACAGATACGCAGTATTTT	CASSQDEGGPSTDTQYF
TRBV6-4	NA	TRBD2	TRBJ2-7	TGTGCCAGCAGAGAACAGGGGACTAGCGTGTCCTACGAGCAGTACTTC	CASREQGTSVSYEQYF
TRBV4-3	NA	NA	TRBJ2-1	TGCGCCAGCAGCCAAGCGGCGGCATCAAGCTCCTACAATGAGCAGTTCTTC	CASSQAAASSSYNEQFF
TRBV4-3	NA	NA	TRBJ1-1	TGCGCCAGCAGCGCTCGTCGGGGCCTGTTCGCTGAAGCTTTCTTT	CASSARRGLFAEAFF